The T cell receptor (beta chain) described here comes from a study of T cell repertoires in cytomegalovirus infection (dated by TCRdb to between 2019 and 2020). Looking at the study overall: Alongside well-studied HLA-B-restricted epitopes, the peptide stimulations were aimed at recently identified HLA-C-restricted CMV epitopes, whose presentation resists viral immunomodulation. Donor HLA type was relevant to the analysis, because carriage of CMV infection together with the matching HLA type was indicated by public TCR beta signatures. Here is what the overall study found, with its caveats: In both this cohort and an independent approximately 400-donor cohort, the cumulative frequency of public TCR beta family members distinguished carriers of CMV infection plus the relevant HLA type. The ex vivo response was dominated by HLA-C-restricted CMV-specific TCR beta clonotypes, which also provided the single most frequent clonotype in two of eight donors.

About this clonotype: Its recognized antigen is unknown. Base qualities are not recorded, but no much larger clone differs from it by a single base.

TCRdb names Illumina HiSeq 1500 as the instrument used. Starting from the raw public reads, TCRdb applied fastp trimming at Q25, assembled clones with MiXCR and retained in-frame beta chains. Here each entry gathers all rows of one CDR3 protein and keeps the most common genes and DNA. A total of 680,000 or so distinct CDR3 sequences appear in this sample, around a third of them only once. The ten biggest clones cover 15% to 20% of the sample. The meaning of the sample's treatment or condition label: in vitro stimulation with specific CMV peptide epitopes to enrich CMV-specific T cells. Reading the germline V gene (reference sequence) gives CDR1 SGHNT and CDR2 YYREEE. Trimming costs V 2 bases and J 4 bases, and their ends lie 13 bases apart. The CDR3 goes from the cysteine to the phenylalanine over 16 residues. The retained sequence is limited to the CDR3, 48 bases, with the frame set at the first base.

The rearrangement joined TRBV5-4 to TRBJ2-6; the D segment might be TRBD1 or TRBD2, since each matches 5 bases. This sample comprised cultured PBMCs, obtained from culture after CMV antigen stimulation. The receptor's source is a human donor in good health (CMV status not recorded). Some clones in this sample may be carry-over from other donors' samples. The DNA is TGTGCCAGCAGCTTAGGGACGGGCACGGGGGCCAACGTCCTGACTTTC. Translation gives CASSLGTGTGANVLTF.